These 2 T cell receptor beta chains originate from one sample sequenced in a study of blood T cell repertoires in COVID-19. TCRdb's table, derived via immunoSEQ multiplex PCR, lists solely in-frame clones and lacks some. The repertoire has about 55,000 clones, 80% to 95% of them found once; the top ten carry roughly 15%. Material: peripheral blood. Receptor source: a man at least 80 years old with acute or convalescent COVID-19.

CDR3 sequence reads: CASSGQLGNTIYF. In nucleotides, the CDR3 is TGTGCCAGCAGCGGACAGCTCGGAAACACCATATATTTT. V gene TRBV2 combines with J gene TRBJ1-3, with D perhaps TRBD1 (6 bases). Between the trimmed V and J ends, which lost 6 bases and 4 bases, there was a span of 10 bases. The germline V gene encodes CDR1 SNHLY and CDR2 FYNNEI. This CDR3 is built from 13 residues.

This sequence joins TRBV7-2 and TRBJ1-6; 8 nucleotides match TRBD1. There are 16 residues in the CDR3. Germline trimming cut 0 bases from V and 7 bases from J; bases unmatched to any gene: 5. Germline CDR1 SGHTA, CDR2 FQGNSA. The CDR3 loop reads CASSLADDRGNSPLHF. The CDR3 nucleotides read TGTGCCAGCAGCTTAGCGGACGACAGGGGAAATTCACCCCTCCACTTT. The whole variable domain, remainder taken from reference TRBV7-2 and TRBJ1-6, is GAGVSQSPSNKVTEKGKDVELRCDPISGHTALYWYRQSLGQGLEFLIYFQGNSAPDKSGLPSDRFSAERTGGSVSTLTIQRTQQEDSAVYLCASSLADDRGNSPLHFGNGTRLTVT.